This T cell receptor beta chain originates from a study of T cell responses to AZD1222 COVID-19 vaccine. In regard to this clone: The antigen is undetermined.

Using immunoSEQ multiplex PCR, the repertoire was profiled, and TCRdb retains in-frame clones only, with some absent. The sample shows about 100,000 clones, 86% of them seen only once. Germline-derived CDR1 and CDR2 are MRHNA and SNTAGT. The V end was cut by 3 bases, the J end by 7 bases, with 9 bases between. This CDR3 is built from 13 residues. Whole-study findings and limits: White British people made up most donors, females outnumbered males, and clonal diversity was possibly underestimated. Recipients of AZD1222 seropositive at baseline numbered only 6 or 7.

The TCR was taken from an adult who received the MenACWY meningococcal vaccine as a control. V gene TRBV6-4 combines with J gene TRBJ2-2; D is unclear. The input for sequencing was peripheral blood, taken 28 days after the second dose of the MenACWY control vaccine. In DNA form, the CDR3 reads TGTGCCAGCAGTGAAAAGGGTAGCGGGGAGCTGTTTTTT. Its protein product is CASSEKGSGELFF.